The 15 T cell receptor beta chains below all came from one sample that was sequenced in a study of blood T cells in healthy people across ages. A second PCR, run for about 7 to 11 cycles, used a sample-barcoded 5' primer plus a J-beta primer mix. One entry per CDR3 protein results from TCRdb running MiXCR on the 5' RACE reads. This sample has over a million distinct CDR3 sequences, with 35% to 45% found just once. Material for sequencing was blood. The receptors were gathered from a woman between 18 and 29 years old in good health.

The chain has TRBV5-1 and TRBJ2-1; D may be TRBD1 (6 bases). V lost 4 bases to trimming and J lost 2 bases, with 13 bases between them. Germline values: CDR1 SGHRS, CDR2 YFSETQ. The CDR3 covers 15 residues. This chain's CDR3 is CASSPGQTTYNEQFF. In nucleotides, the CDR3 is TGCGCCAGCAGCCCCGGACAGACAACCTACAATGAGCAGTTCTTC.

The CDR3: CASSETSGGETQYF. CDR3 sequence (DNA): TGTGCCAGCAGTGAAACTAGCGGCGGTGAGACCCAGTACTTC. The chain joins TRBV25-1 to TRBJ2-5, with 8 nucleotides matching TRBD2. The germline CDR1 and CDR2 sequences are MGHDK and SYGVNS. Losses at the gene ends were 2 bases for V and 5 bases for J; bases not matched to a gene: 4. The CDR3 is 14 amino acids.

This clonotype was picked up many times. J is TRBJ2-7 and V is TRBV4-1; D may be TRBD1 (5 bases). V lost 3 bases and J 4 bases, leaving 10 bases between the germline ends. CDR3 length: 13 amino acids. Germline V CDR1 and CDR2: MGHRA, YSYEKL. CDR3 DNA sequence: TGCGCCAGCAGCCAGACAGCGTGGTACGAGCAGTACTTC. This gives the protein CASSQTAWYEQYF.

The V call is TRBV15, the J call TRBJ2-1, with unresolved D. CDR1 LNHNV and CDR2 YYDKDF come from the germline V gene (reference sequence). The CDR3 covers 13 residues. V was cut by 6 bases and J by 6 bases, with 12 bases left in between. The CDR3 sequence is CATRTGSVNEQFF. The CDR3 DNA follows: TGTGCCACCAGGACCGGTTCCGTCAATGAGCAGTTCTTC.

V gene TRBV20-1 combines with J gene TRBJ2-3; 9 bases agree with TRBD1. The CDR3 is made up of 15 amino acids. With V trimmed by 5 bases and J by 4 bases, 10 bases remained unmatched. Looked up from germline, CDR1 is DFQATT and CDR2 is SNEGSKA (reference sequence). CDR3: CSASQDRGRSDTQYF. In DNA, the CDR3 is TGCAGTGCTTCCCAGGACAGGGGAAGATCAGATACGCAGTATTTT.

The chain couples TRBV29-1 to TRBJ1-2; no definite D call. The V gene's germline CDR1 is SQVTM and CDR2 ANQGSEA. The CDR3 sequence is 14 residues long. Trimming shortened V by 7 bases and J by 4 bases, and 19 bases separated the two germline ends. The DNA of the CDR3 is TGCAGCGCAGACCTTCGAGGTGAAACCTATGGCTACACCTTC. Protein product: CSADLRGETYGYTF. The variable domain in full, with the rest retrieved from reference TRBV29-1 and TRBJ1-2, is SAVISQKPSRDICQRGTSLTIQCQVDSQVTMMFWYRQQPGQSLTLIATANQGSEATYESGFVIDKFPISRPNLTFSTLTVSNMSPEDSSIYLCSADLRGETYGYTFGSGTRLTVV.

V usage is TRBV15 and J usage is TRBJ2-7; tentatively, D is TRBD1 (6 bases). Trimming took off 1 base at V and 0 bases at J, with 10 bases between the two ends. The CDR3 is 15 residues long. Germline V lookup: CDR1 LNHNV, CDR2 YYDKDF (reference sequence). CDR3 DNA sequence: TGTGCCACCAGCAGAGTGCAGGGGAGCTCCTACGAGCAGTACTTC. As protein: CATSRVQGSSYEQYF.

As regards this clonotype: At one end, the junction sequence differs from germline, possibly due to a read error. The chain has TRBV28 and TRBJ2-1; no reliable D call. Germline CDR1 MDHEN, CDR2 SYDVKM. CDR3 length: 13 amino acids. The CDR3 loop is CASSFRARNEQFF. Here the CDR3 DNA reads TGTGCCAGTAGTTTTCGGGCCAGGAATGAGCAGTTCTTC.

The sample holds a few counts of this clonotype. V usage is TRBV20-1 and J usage is TRBJ2-1; D is possibly TRBD1 or TRBD2 (5 bases each). The length of the CDR3 is 13 residues. CDR1 and CDR2 from the germline V gene are DFQATT and SNEGSKA (reference sequence). Trimming removed 5 bases from V and 9 bases from J, with 17 bases in between. In nucleotides, the CDR3 is TGCAGTGCTCCCCTAGCAGGGAGCGTTGAGCAGTTCTTC. Protein: CSAPLAGSVEQFF.

This clonotype was counted a few times. The V and J genes are TRBV4-1 and TRBJ1-5; the match to TRBD1 covers 9 bases. Germline values: CDR1 MGHRA, CDR2 YSYEKL. There are 15 residues in the CDR3. After removal of 2 bases from V and 6 bases from J, the junction contained 5 bases not matched to a gene. CDR3 region: CASSQWTGEGQPQHF. The CDR3 bases are TGCGCCAGCAGCCAATGGACAGGGGAAGGTCAGCCCCAGCATTTT.

The rearrangement links TRBV2 to TRBJ2-5; possibly TRBD2 for D (6 bases). Germline CDR1 SNHLY, CDR2 FYNNEI. V lost 6 bases, J lost 5 bases, and 16 bases lay in between. This CDR3 region has 14 residues. In DNA form, the CDR3 reads TGTGCCAGCAGCCCACTAGCAAATGGTGAGACCCAGTACTTC. Encoded protein: CASSPLANGETQYF.

The V gene is TRBV10-2, the J gene TRBJ2-3; perhaps D is TRBD1 or TRBD2 (6 bases each). Germline lookup yields CDR1 WSHSY and CDR2 SAAADI. The CDR3 covers 12 residues. Trimming took 8 bases from V and 8 from J, leaving 14 bases between them. Here the CDR3 DNA reads TGCGCCAGCCGGGACGGAGGGGGTACGCAGTATTTT. This codes for CASRDGGGTQYF.

As DNA, the CDR3 is TGCGCCAGCGGTGCCTCAACAGGTTACAACGAGCAGTACTTC. This encodes CASGASTGYNEQYF. The gene calls are TRBV5-1 and TRBJ2-5, with a tentative D call TRBD1 (5 bases). The DNA end favors TRBJ2-7, so the J call may be wrong. The germline gives CDR1 SGHRS, CDR2 YFSETQ. The CDR3 loop spans 14 amino acids.

The table lists this clonotype with a few counts. The rearrangement links TRBV6-1 to TRBJ1-5, with D unclear. The germline gives CDR1 MNHNS, CDR2 SASEGT. Deletions cut 3 bases from V and 9 bases from J, with 9 bases between. The length of the CDR3 is 12 residues. This CDR3 is CASSEDRGPQHF. The DNA of the CDR3 is TGTGCCAGCAGTGAGGACCGGGGGCCCCAGCATTTT.

This clonotype was observed a handful of times. The rearrangement joins TRBV27 to TRBJ1-6; the D gene is possibly TRBD1 (6 bases). The germline V gene encodes CDR1 MNHEY and CDR2 SMNVEV (reference sequence). CDR3 length: 14 residues. V gave up 6 bases and J gave up 8 bases, with 14 bases separating them. CDR3 in DNA: TGTGCCAGCAGATACAGGGTTGGAGATTCACCCCTCCACTTT. The encoded protein is CASRYRVGDSPLHF.